This record covers a single T cell receptor beta chain. Taking its sample share into account, this clonotype is large (0.1 to 1%). Its antigen target is currently unknown. Base quality data are lacking; no much larger clone is found one base away. Using a BD FACSAria II cell sorter, four subsets defined by PD-1 and/or TIGIT were sorted from live CD3+CD8+TCRalphabeta+ cells. Circulating CD8 T cells were sorted into four subsets by PD-1 and TIGIT expression to characterize their relevance to anti-PD-1 therapy response. For every sorted CD8 T-cell subset, sequencing covered both the TCR alpha and the TCR beta chains. Peripheral blood was collected at three points: before the first anti-PD-1 injection, after two injections and after four injections. PBMCs were immediately isolated by Ficoll gradient centrifugation. Until use, PBMCs were kept cryopreserved in liquid nitrogen in RPMI containing approximately 21% FCS and about 9.2% DMSO. After thawing, PBMCs were stained with a viability dye plus antibodies against CD3, CD8alpha, TCRalphabeta, PD-1 and TIGIT. Total RNA was extracted with the RNeasy Kit, and every sample reached a RIN above 7.

These data originate in a study of circulating CD8 cells and anti-PD-1 response in melanoma (dated by TCRdb to 2020 to 2021). For the study in its entirety: Patients received nivolumab intravenously at 3 mg/kg every 2 weeks. Of the 13 patients in the melanoma cohort, seven received anti-PD-1 as first-line therapy and six had prior targeted therapy or immunotherapy. Patients with complete or partial responses were counted as responders, while patients with stable or progressive disease (RECIST v1.1) were counted as non-responders. PD-1 on on-treatment samples was detected using a biotinylated anti-human IgG4 antibody. A total of 11 melanoma patients were included in the TCR repertoire analysis, 4 of them responders and 7 non-responders. Points the paper makes about the study in general: The published TCR repertoire comparisons used only baseline and M1 samples from a small cohort with few responders. Repertoires were largely private between subsets, with under 8% of TRB clonotypes shared at M1; sharing was highest between DPOS and TIGIT. Since no tumor material could be accessed, the researchers instead assessed tumor reactivity using peptide assays on expanded sorted subsets. Because material was limited, experiments were generally done without replicates. The authors pointed out that the cohort included both treatment-naive and previously treated patients, and that this mix could influence the results. Diversity was greatest in the DNEG repertoire, PD-1 and DPOS had similar and higher clonality, and TIGIT repertoires had the lowest diversity.

From its cysteine to its phenylalanine, the CDR3 spans 15 amino acids. The entry retains the CDR3 DNA only, 45 bases that are in frame from base 1. Looking up the germline V gene yields CDR1 MDHEN and CDR2 SYDVKM. Trimming leaves V shorter by 4 bases and J shorter by 6 bases, with the junction holding 6 bases beyond the gene matches. The sequencer was a NextSeq 500. The QIAseq Immune Repertoire RNA Library Kit, Human TCR Panel, was used to prepare TCR libraries from roughly 15 ng of total RNA. TCR libraries were sequenced on an Illumina NextSeq with a Mid Output V2 kit, and asymmetric 261x41 paired-end reads were used. Every TCR library was diluted down to approximately 4 nM, then pooled, denatured and loaded at 0.85 to 1 pM. The authors processed their data as follows. TCR FASTQ files were processed in the QIAGEN GeneGlobe Data Analysis Center, with downstream analysis in R 3.5.2. Clonality was computed as one minus Shannon entropy normalized by the log of the number of unique productive sequences. Within each subset, Fisher exact tests at 5% FDR identified TRA or TRB clonotypes differing in abundance between baseline and M1. Clonotypes with differential abundance were classified as emerging, expanding, contracting or non-expanding/contracting. Morisita's overlap index was used to measure how much repertoires overlapped between patients. TCRdb's own reprocessing of the public reads used fastp at Q25 and MiXCR and kept productive beta chains. CDR3 protein sequences are deduplicated, and each keeps its most common genes and DNA. The V and J calls here are based on TCRdb, not the publication. The sample table holds approximately 530 distinct CDR3 sequences, of which approximately 9% were seen once. The ten largest account for roughly 19% of the sample.

The rearrangement joined TRBV28 to TRBJ1-5, with 10 middle bases fitting TRBD1. The input for sequencing was CD8+ T cells from PBMCs, taken at baseline or after one month of anti-PD-1 therapy (not recorded which). The receptor was derived from a human donor with melanoma. The CDR3 has the sequence CASSSPGQGRQPQHF. The nucleotide sequence is TGTGCCAGCAGTTCTCCGGGACAGGGGCGTCAGCCCCAGCATTTT.